The text below deals with one T cell receptor (beta chain). The antigen remains undetermined. These data are taken from a study of T cells in Graves' hyperthyroidism and ophthalmopathy. Findings and caveats of the study: Blood samples included most of the expanded thyroid clonotypes exceeding 0.001. Through a model of 13 V-J features, ophthalmopathy was separated from stable hyperthyroidism.

Amplified TCR beta CDR3 regions derived from RNA transcripts. The HTBI primer set served for first-round RT-PCR of the TCR CDR3. MiXCR, run by TCRdb on the multiplex PCR reads, gives a single entry per CDR3 protein. The table includes over 500,000 distinct CDR3 sequences, roughly 15% detected once. It was uncontrolled infection, other autoimmune disease, pregnancy or lactation that excluded patients. Trimming left V 7 bases short and J 1 base short, with 17 bases between. The V gene's germline CDR1 is MNHEY and CDR2 SVGEGT. CDR3 size: 15 residues. The receptor's source is a woman in her thirties with Graves' ophthalmopathy. The rearrangement joins TRBV6-2 or TRBV6-3 to TRBJ2-7; TRBD1 might be the D (6 bases). The source material was blood. CDR3 nucleotides: TGTGCCAGCAACACCGGGACAAGCTGGTCCTACGAGCAGTACTTC. Translating gives CASNTGTSWSYEQYF.